The sequence of this TCR beta chain was determined in a study of T cell changes during pregnancy in multiple sclerosis. The germline V and J ends were trimmed by 2 bases and 6 bases, with 8 bases remaining between them. From germline, CDR1 is MNHEY and CDR2 SVGAGI. The CDR3 contains 13 residues. Sequenced by immunoSEQ multiplex PCR; TCRdb stores in-frame clones only, minus some. The sample shows 90,000 to 100,000 clones, 80% to 95% of them seen only once. Sequencing was performed on peripheral blood, taken in the first trimester of pregnancy. V is TRBV6-5 and J is TRBJ2-1, with D perhaps matching TRBD2 (5 bases). The TCR comes from a female donor with multiple sclerosis, enrolled in a pregnancy study. The CDR3 DNA follows: TGTGCCAGCAGTTACAGAGGGCTCAATGAGCAGTTCTTC. Protein product: CASSYRGLNEQFF.